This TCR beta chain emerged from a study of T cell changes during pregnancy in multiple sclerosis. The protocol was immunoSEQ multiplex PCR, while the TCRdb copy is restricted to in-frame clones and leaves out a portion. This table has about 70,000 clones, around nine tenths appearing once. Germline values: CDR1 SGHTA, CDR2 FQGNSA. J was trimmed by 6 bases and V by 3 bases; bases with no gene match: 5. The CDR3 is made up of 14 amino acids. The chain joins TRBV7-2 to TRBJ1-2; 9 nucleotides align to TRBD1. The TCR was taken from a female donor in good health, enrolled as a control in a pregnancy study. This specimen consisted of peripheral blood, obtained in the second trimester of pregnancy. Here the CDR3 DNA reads TGTGCCAGCAGCTTGGGGACAGGGCGGGATGGCTACACCTTC. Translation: CASSLGTGRDGYTF.